This T cell receptor (beta chain) was recorded in a study of cytomegalovirus exposure and HLA in healthy donors. Findings and limits, study-wide: The classifier reportedly diagnosed cytomegalovirus status with high sensitivity and specificity. In a later analysis, the majority of CMV-associated beta chains seemingly showed HLA restriction. V- and J-gene trimming of TCR beta was linked (in a later analysis) to a missense DCLRE1C variant.

It was healthy bone marrow donors who served as donors. Points on this clone: What it binds is unknown.

PCR amplification relied on 60 Vbeta primers (plus 13 Jbeta primers). The assay was immunoSEQ multiplex PCR, and TCRdb's table has in-frame clones only and misses some. Of 100,000 to 150,000 clones listed, around three quarters are singletons. The TCR comes from a young man in good health and CMV-seronegative. Sample: PBMCs.

The CDR3 region is CASSPVGATNEKLFF. CDR3 DNA sequence: TGTGCCAGCAGCCCCGTAGGAGCAACTAATGAAAAACTGTTTTTT. The chain uses TRBV7-6 and TRBJ1-4; no reliable D call. The CDR3 has 15 amino acids. Germline lookup yields CDR1 SGHVS and CDR2 FNYEAQ. Trimming took 5 bases from V and 0 from J, leaving 10 bases between them. Full variable domain (remainder filled in from reference TRBV7-6 and TRBJ1-4): GAGVSQSPRYKVTKRGQDVALRCDPISGHVSLYWYRQALGQGPEFLTYFNYEAQQDKSGLPNDRFSAERPEGSISTLTIQRTEQRDSAMYRCASSPVGATNEKLFFGSGTQLSVL.